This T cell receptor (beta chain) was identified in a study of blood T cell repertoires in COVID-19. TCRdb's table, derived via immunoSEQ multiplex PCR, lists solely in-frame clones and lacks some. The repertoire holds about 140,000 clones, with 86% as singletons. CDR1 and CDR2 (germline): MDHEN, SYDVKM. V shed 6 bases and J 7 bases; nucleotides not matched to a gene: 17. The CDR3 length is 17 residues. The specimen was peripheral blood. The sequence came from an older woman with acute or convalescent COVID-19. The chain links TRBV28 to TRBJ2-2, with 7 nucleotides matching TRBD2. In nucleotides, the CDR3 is TGTGCCAGCAGCACCCCCTCTGGCGGGGGACTCTACGGGGAGCTGTTTTTT. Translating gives CASSTPSGGGLYGELFF.